This TCR beta chain was documented in a study of CD8 T cells in Susac syndrome. As judged by recently defined diagnostic criteria, patients with Susac syndrome had definite or probable disease. The germline V and J ends were trimmed by 6 bases and 9 bases, with 21 bases remaining between them. Germline CDR1 and CDR2: SNHLY and FYNNEI. The CDR3 runs 15 residues. With random hexamers, reverse transcription was performed on about 0.5 to 1 ug of RNA. Amplification of the TCR beta CDR3 was carried out by immunoSEQ multiplex PCR, which spanned a total of 54 Vbeta and 13 Jbeta segments. TCRdb re-derived calls from the immunoSEQ multiplex PCR reads in MiXCR, one entry per CDR3 protein. This repertoire shows about 83,000 distinct CDR3 sequences, about 96% found once; its top ten account for roughly 0.44%. General observations from the study: There were around 16 Susac-specific public clones in total CD8+ repertoires and 5 or 6 in CD8+ TEMRA repertoires.

Turning to this clonotype: Its antigen is still unknown.

The sequence was collected from a human donor with Susac syndrome. The V call is TRBV2, the J call TRBJ2-1; no clear D. The sequencing input was CD8+ T cells from PBMCs. CDR3 amino acids: CASSPSKYQDGEQFF. The DNA of the CDR3 is TGTGCCAGCAGCCCATCGAAATATCAGGATGGTGAGCAGTTCTTC.